This record covers a single T cell receptor beta chain. The data stem from a study of blood T cell repertoires in COVID-19. Authors' data handling: The authors estimated nucleated cell counts from reference gene primer amplification. Clones were sequenced by immunoSEQ multiplex PCR, and TCRdb holds only the in-frame ones, with some missing. The V and J calls and clone size are taken from that table; D and trimming were inferred from the DNA. The sample holds some 200,000 clones, around 89% seen once. The germline V gene encodes CDR1 SGDLS and CDR2 YYNGEE. Trimming removed 4 bases from V and 0 bases from J; junction bases left unmatched: 6. The length of the CDR3 is 16 residues.

The chain carries TRBV9 and TRBJ2-2; 7 bases map to TRBD1. The sample taken for sequencing was PBMCs or T cells enriched from blood (not recorded which). The sequence was obtained from a young woman in a cohort exposed to, infected with or recovered from COVID-19 (not recorded which). This CDR3 reads CASSSTGTANTGELFF. The CDR3 nucleotides read TGTGCCAGCAGCTCCACGGGGACAGCGAACACCGGGGAGCTGTTTTTT. Filled out from reference TRBV9 and TRBJ2-2, the complete variable domain reads DSGVTQTPKHLITATGQRVTLRCSPRSGDLSVYWYQQSLDQGLQFLIQYYNGEERAKGNILERFSAQQFPDLHSELNLSSLELGDSALYFCASSSTGTANTGELFFGEGSRLTVL.